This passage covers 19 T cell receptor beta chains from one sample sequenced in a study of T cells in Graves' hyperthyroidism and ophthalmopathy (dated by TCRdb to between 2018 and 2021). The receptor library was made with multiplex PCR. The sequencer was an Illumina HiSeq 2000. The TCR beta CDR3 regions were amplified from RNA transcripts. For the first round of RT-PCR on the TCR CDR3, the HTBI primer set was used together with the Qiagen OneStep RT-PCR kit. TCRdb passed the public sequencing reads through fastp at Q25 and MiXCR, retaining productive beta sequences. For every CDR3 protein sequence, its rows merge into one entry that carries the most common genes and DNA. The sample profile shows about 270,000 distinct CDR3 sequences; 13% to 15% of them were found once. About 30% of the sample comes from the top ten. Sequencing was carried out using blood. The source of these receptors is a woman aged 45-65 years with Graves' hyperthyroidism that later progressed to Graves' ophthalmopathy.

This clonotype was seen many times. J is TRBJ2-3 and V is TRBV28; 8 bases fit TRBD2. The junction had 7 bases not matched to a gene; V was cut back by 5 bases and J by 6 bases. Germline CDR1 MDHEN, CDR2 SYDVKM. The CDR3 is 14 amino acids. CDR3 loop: CASSLAGLRDTQYF. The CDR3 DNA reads TGTGCCAGCAGTCTAGCGGGTCTGAGGGATACGCAGTATTTT.

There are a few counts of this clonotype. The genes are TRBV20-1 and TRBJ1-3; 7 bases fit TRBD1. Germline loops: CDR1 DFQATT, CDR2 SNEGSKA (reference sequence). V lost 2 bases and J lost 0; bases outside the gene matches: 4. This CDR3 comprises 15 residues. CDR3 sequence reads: CSARTGASSGNTIYF. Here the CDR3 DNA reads TGCAGTGCTAGAACAGGGGCTAGCTCTGGAAACACCATATATTTT.

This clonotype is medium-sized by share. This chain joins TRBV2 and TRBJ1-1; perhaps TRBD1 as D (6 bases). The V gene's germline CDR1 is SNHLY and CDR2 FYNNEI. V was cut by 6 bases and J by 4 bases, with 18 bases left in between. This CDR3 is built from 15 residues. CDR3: CASSRSTGRGTEAFF. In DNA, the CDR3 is TGTGCCAGCAGCAGATCGACAGGTAGGGGCACTGAAGCTTTCTTT.

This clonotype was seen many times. The chain's CDR3 is CATSRDLTTARNEKLFF. The CDR3 DNA sequence: TGTGCCACCAGCAGAGATCTGACGACAGCCCGTAATGAAAAACTGTTTTTT. The chain has TRBV15 and TRBJ1-4; weak D call: TRBD1 (5 bases). The V end lost 0 bases, the J end lost 4 bases, and 15 bases lay between the germline ends. Germline CDR1 is LNHNV and CDR2 is YYDKDF (reference sequence). The CDR3 spans 17 residues.

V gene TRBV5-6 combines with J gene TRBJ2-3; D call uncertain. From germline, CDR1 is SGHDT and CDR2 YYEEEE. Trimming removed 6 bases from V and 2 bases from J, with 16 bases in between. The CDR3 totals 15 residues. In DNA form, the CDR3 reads TGTGCCAGCACCAAAATTAGAAGCAACACAGATACGCAGTATTTT. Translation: CASTKIRSNTDTQYF.

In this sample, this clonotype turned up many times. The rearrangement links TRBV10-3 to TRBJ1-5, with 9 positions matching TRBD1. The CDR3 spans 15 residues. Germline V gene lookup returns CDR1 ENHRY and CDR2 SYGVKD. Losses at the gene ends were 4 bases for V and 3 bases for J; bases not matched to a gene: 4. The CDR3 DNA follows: TGTGCCATCAGTGCTGGGACAGGGATCAATCAGCCCCAGCATTTT. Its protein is CAISAGTGINQPQHF.

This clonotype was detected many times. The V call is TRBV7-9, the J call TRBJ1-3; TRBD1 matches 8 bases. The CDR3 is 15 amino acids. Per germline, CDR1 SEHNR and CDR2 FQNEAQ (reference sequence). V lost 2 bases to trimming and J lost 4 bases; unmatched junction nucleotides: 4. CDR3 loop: CASSLQGAKGNTIYF. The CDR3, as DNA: TGTGCCAGCAGCTTACAGGGGGCGAAAGGAAACACCATATATTTT.

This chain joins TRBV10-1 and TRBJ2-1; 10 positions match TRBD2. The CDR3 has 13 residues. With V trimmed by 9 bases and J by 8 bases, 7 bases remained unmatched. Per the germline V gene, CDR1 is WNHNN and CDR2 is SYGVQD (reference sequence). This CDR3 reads CASRAGGHDEQFF. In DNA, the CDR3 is TGCGCCAGTAGAGCGGGAGGGCACGATGAGCAGTTCTTC.

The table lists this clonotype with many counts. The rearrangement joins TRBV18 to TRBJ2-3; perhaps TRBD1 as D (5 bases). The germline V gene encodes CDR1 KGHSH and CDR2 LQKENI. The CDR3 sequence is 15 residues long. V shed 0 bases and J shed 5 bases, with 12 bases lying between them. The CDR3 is CASSPPVQGIDTQYF. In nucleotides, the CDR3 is TGTGCCAGCTCACCACCGGTCCAGGGAATAGATACGCAGTATTTT.

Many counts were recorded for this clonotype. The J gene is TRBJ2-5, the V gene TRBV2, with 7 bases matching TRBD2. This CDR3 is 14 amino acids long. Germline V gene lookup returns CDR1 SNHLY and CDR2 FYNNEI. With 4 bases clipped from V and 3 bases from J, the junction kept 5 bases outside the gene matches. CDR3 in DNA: TGTGCCAGCAGTGCCGGGACTATCAAAGAGACCCAGTACTTC. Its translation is CASSAGTIKETQYF.

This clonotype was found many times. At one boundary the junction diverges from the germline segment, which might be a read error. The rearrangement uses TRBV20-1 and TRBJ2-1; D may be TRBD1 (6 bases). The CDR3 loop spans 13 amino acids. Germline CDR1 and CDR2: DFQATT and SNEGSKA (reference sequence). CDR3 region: CSAREGAYNEQFF. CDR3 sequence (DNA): TGCAGTGCGAGAGAGGGGGCCTACAATGAGCAGTTCTTC.

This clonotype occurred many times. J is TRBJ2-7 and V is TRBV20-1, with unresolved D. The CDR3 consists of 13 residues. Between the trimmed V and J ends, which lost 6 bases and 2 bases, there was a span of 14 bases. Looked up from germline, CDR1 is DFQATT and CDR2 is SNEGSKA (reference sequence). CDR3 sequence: CSAPEAWPYEQYF. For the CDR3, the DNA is TGCAGTGCCCCTGAGGCCTGGCCCTACGAGCAGTACTTC.

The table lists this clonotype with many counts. CDR3 protein: CATSRGSGLDYEQYF. CDR3 in DNA: TGTGCCACCAGCAGAGGGTCTGGGCTAGACTACGAGCAGTACTTC. V is TRBV15 and J is TRBJ2-7; D is unresolved. CDR1 is LNHNV, CDR2 YYDKDF, per germline (reference sequence). The CDR3 has 15 residues. With 1 base removed from V and 3 bases from J, the gap between germline ends came to 13 bases.

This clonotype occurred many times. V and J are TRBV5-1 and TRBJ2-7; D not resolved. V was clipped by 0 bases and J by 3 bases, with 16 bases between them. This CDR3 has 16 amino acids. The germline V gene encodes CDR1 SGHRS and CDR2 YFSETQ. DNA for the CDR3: TGCGCCAGCAGCTTGGCTCCCCATTTGACCAACTACGAGCAGTACTTC. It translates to CASSLAPHLTNYEQYF. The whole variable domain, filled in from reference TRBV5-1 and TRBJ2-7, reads KAGVTQTPRYLIKTRGQQVTLSCSPISGHRSVSWYQQTPGQGLQFLFEYFSETQRNKGNFPGRFSGRQFSNSRSEMNVSTLELGDSALYLCASSLAPHLTNYEQYFGPGTRLTVT.

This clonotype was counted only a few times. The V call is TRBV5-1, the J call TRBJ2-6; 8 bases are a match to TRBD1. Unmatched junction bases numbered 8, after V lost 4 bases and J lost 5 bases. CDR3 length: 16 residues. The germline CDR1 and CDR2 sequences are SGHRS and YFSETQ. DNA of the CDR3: TGCGCCAGCAGCCCCCGGGACAGGCCCCGGGCCAACGTCCTGACTTTC. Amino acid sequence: CASSPRDRPRANVLTF.

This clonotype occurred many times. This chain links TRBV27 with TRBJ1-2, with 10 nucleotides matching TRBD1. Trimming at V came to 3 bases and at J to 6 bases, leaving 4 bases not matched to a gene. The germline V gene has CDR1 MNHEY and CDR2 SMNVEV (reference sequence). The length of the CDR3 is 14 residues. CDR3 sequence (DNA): TGTGCCAGCAGTTTCTGGACAGGGGGGAATGGCTACACCTTC. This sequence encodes CASSFWTGGNGYTF.

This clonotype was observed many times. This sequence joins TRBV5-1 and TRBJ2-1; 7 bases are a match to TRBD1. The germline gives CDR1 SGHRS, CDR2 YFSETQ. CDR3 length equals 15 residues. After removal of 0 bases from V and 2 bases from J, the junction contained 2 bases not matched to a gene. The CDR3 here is CASSLDRGPYNEQFF. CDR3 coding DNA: TGCGCCAGCAGCTTGGACAGGGGACCCTACAATGAGCAGTTCTTC. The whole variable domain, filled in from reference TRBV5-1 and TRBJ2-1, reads KAGVTQTPRYLIKTRGQQVTLSCSPISGHRSVSWYQQTPGQGLQFLFEYFSETQRNKGNFPGRFSGRQFSNSRSEMNVSTLELGDSALYLCASSLDRGPYNEQFFGPGTRLTVL.

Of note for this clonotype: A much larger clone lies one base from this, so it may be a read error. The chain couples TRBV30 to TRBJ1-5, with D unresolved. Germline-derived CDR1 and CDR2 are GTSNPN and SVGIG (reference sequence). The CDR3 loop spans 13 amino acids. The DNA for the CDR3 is TGTGCCTGGAGTGGGAGTTGGAATCAGCCCCGGCATTTT. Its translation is CAWSGSWNQPRHF.

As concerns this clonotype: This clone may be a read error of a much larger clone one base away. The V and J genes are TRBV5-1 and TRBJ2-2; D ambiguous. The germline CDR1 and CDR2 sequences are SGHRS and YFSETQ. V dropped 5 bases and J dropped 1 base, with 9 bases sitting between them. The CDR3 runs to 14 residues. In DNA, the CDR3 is TGCGCCAGCAGTCAGGAACGGAACACCGGGGAGCTGTTTTTT. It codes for CASSQERNTGELFF.